A selection of T cell receptor beta chains follows, all from one sample in a study of neoadjuvant nivolumab and ipilimumab in lung cancer. Profiling relied on immunoSEQ multiplex PCR, and the TCRdb table lists in-frame clones only, not all of them. The data show more than 10,000 clones, with about two thirds seen just once and under 30% held by the top ten. This sample comprised peripheral blood, obtained after neoadjuvant nivolumab, alone or with ipilimumab, at or shortly before surgery. Receptors originate from an adult with non-small cell lung cancer. The CDR3 runs from the conserved cysteine through the conserved F or W. The D gene is left open where the match is weak. Part of the rows lack a size; the others show once, few, many or a class for expanded clones.

clone_size	cdr3_length	v_call	d_call	j_call	cdr3_aa	cdr3_nt
-	16	TRBV5-6	TRBD1	TRBJ2-2	CASSPSWTGDVGELFF	TGTGCCAGCAGCCCTAGCTGGACAGGGGACGTCGGGGAGCTGTTTTTT
few	13	TRBV30	TRBD1	TRBJ1-5	CAWKRQGYQPQHF	TGTGCCTGGAAACGACAGGGGTATCAGCCCCAGCATTTT
-	15	TRBV27	-	TRBJ2-7	CASSFMGRITYEQYF	TGTGCCAGCAGTTTTATGGGACGGATTACCTACGAGCAGTACTTC
-	14	TRBV5-5	TRBD2	TRBJ2-7	CASTWTSGGYGQYF	TGTGCCAGCACCTGGACTAGCGGGGGCTATGGGCAGTACTTC
-	16	TRBV5-5	TRBD2	TRBJ2-3	CASSYRLAHSTDTQYF	TGTGCCAGCAGCTACCGACTAGCACATAGCACAGATACGCAGTATTTT
once	15	TRBV23-1	-	TRBJ2-7	CATQGAQGGLYEQYF	TGCGCCACCCAAGGGGCACAAGGGGGATTATACGAGCAGTACTTC
-	11	TRBV11-2	-	TRBJ1-1	CASSAGVGAFF	TGTGCCAGCAGCGCAGGTGTTGGGGCTTTCTTT
-	14	TRBV9	-	TRBJ1-2	CASSPWTTSEGYTF	TGTGCCAGCAGCCCCTGGACGACCTCCGAAGGCTACACCTTC
-	15	TRBV5-1	TRBD2	TRBJ2-1	CASSLEGGRFNEQFF	TGCGCCAGCAGCTTGGAGGGCGGGAGATTCAATGAGCAGTTCTTC
-	13	TRBV7-3	-	TRBJ2-5	CASSWTFGETQYF	TGTGCCAGCAGCTGGACATTCGGGGAGACCCAGTACTTC
-	13	TRBV25-1	-	TRBJ1-1	CASSELRNTEAFF	TGTGCCAGCAGTGAATTAAGGAACACTGAAGCTTTCTTT
-	12	TRBV30	-	TRBJ2-1	CAWSVSRNEQFF	TGTGCCTGGAGTGTAAGTCGGAATGAGCAGTTCTTC
-	16	TRBV11-2	TRBD2	TRBJ2-5	CASSPPGLAPQETQYF	TGTGCCAGCAGCCCTCCGGGACTAGCACCGCAAGAGACCCAGTACTTC
once	13	TRBV18	-	TRBJ1-4	CASSLAANEKLFF	TGTGCCAGCTCACTCGCCGCTAATGAAAAACTGTTTTTT
-	13	TRBV11-3	TRBD1	TRBJ1-2	CASSPQGWYGYTF	TGTGCCAGCAGCCCACAGGGGTGGTATGGCTACACCTTC
once	13	TRBV30	-	TRBJ2-2	CAWSVVNTGELFF	TGTGCCTGGAGTGTTGTCAACACCGGGGAGCTGTTTTTT
-	17	TRBV6-1	TRBD1	TRBJ1-2	CASSEALGTGGYYGYTF	TGTGCCAGCAGTGAAGCTTTGGGTACAGGGGGCTACTATGGCTACACCTTC
-	14	TRBV7-2	-	TRBJ2-5	CASSFRGYQETQYF	TGTGCCAGCAGCTTTCGGGGGTACCAAGAGACCCAGTACTTC
-	18	TRBV7-8	-	TRBJ2-6	CASSPFILPSAGANVLTF	TGTGCCAGCAGCCCGTTTATCCTCCCTAGCGCTGGGGCCAACGTCCTGACTTTC
-	13	TRBV15	-	TRBJ1-1	CATRGAMNTEAFF	TGTGCCACCCGAGGGGCGATGAACACTGAAGCTTTCTTT
-	13	TRBV6-1	-	TRBJ2-4	CASSEGTRNIQYF	TGTGCCAGCAGTGAAGGGACAAGAAACATTCAGTACTTC
-	14	TRBV5-5	TRBD2	TRBJ2-5	CASSSGGREETQYF	TGTGCCAGCAGCTCGGGAGGGCGTGAAGAGACCCAGTACTTC
-	11	TRBV7-9	-	TRBJ2-7	CASSLSQEQYF	TGTGCCAGCAGCTTATCCCAGGAGCAGTACTTC
-	16	TRBV30	TRBD2	TRBJ2-7	CAWSVKLAGGVHEQYF	TGTGCCTGGAGTGTAAAACTAGCGGGAGGAGTTCACGAGCAGTACTTC
few	13	TRBV7-9	TRBD1	TRBJ1-1	CASSPAGGTEAFF	TGTGCCAGCAGCCCGGCAGGGGGCACTGAAGCTTTCTTT
-	12	TRBV11-2	-	TRBJ1-1	CASSFFEGSAFF	TGTGCCAGCAGCTTCTTTGAGGGGTCAGCTTTCTTT
-	14	TRBV6-6	-	TRBJ2-3	CASSPSPGWDTQYF	TGTGCCAGCAGCCCCTCTCCAGGATGGGATACGCAGTATTTT
-	15	TRBV5-4	-	TRBJ1-1	CASSFGQLMNTEAFF	TGTGCCAGCAGCTTCGGACAGCTCATGAACACTGAAGCTTTCTTT
-	15	TRBV7-9	TRBD1	TRBJ1-5	CASSGRDSLNQPQHF	TGTGCCAGCAGCGGTCGGGACAGCCTGAATCAGCCCCAGCATTTT
-	16	TRBV7-9	TRBD1	TRBJ1-4	CASSLGGRGGNEKLFF	TGTGCCAGCAGCTTAGGAGGCAGGGGGGGTAATGAAAAACTGTTTTTT
-	14	TRBV29-1	TRBD2	TRBJ2-3	CSVEQREGGNTQYF	TGCAGCGTTGAACAGCGGGAGGGCGGGAATACGCAGTATTTT
few	17	TRBV9	TRBD2	TRBJ2-7	CASSVVGTSGGLGEQYF	TGTGCCAGCAGCGTAGTGGGGACTAGCGGGGGTCTGGGCGAGCAGTACTTC
-	13	TRBV7-2	TRBD1	TRBJ1-2	CASTPGQGYGYTF	TGTGCCAGCACCCCGGGACAGGGCTATGGCTACACCTTC
-	17	TRBV5-1	TRBD2	TRBJ2-5	CASSLGGVLAGVETQYF	TGCGCCAGCAGCTTGGGAGGGGTACTAGCGGGAGTAGAGACCCAGTACTTC
few	12	TRBV7-9	-	TRBJ1-5	CASSLLVEPQHF	TGTGCCAGCAGCTTATTGGTGGAGCCCCAGCATTTT
few	12	TRBV19	-	TRBJ1-2	CASQDLPSGYTF	TGTGCCAGTCAAGACTTGCCAAGTGGCTACACCTTC
-	13	TRBV7-9	-	TRBJ1-1	CASSRISNTEAFF	TGTGCCAGCAGCCGCATCAGTAACACTGAAGCTTTCTTT
-	13	TRBV5-1	-	TRBJ2-3	CASSLQGADTQYF	TGCGCCAGCAGCCTACAGGGTGCAGATACGCAGTATTTT
-	16	TRBV4-1	TRBD1	TRBJ2-7	CASSQGIGTGGSEQYF	TGCGCCAGCAGCCAGGGAATAGGGACAGGGGGCTCCGAGCAGTACTTC
-	15	TRBV7-2	TRBD1	TRBJ2-5	CASSLDRGHQETQYF	TGTGCCAGCAGCTTAGACAGGGGGCACCAAGAGACCCAGTACTTC
-	12	TRBV18	-	TRBJ2-2	CASSPLTGELFF	TGTGCCAGCTCACCACTCACCGGGGAGCTGTTTTTT
-	14	TRBV5-1	TRBD1	TRBJ1-1	CASGTGGAGTEAFF	TGCGCCAGCGGCACAGGGGGCGCAGGGACTGAAGCTTTCTTT
-	13	TRBV5-4	-	TRBJ1-2	CASSLGVDYGYTF	TGTGCCAGCAGCCTGGGGGTCGACTATGGCTACACCTTC
-	15	TRBV5-1	TRBD1	TRBJ1-2	CASSLSQGGNYGYTF	TGCGCCAGCAGCTTGAGCCAGGGGGGGAACTATGGCTACACCTTC
-	14	TRBV9	TRBD1	TRBJ1-2	CASSVGDRADGYTF	TGTGCCAGCAGCGTAGGGGACAGGGCGGACGGCTACACCTTC
-	15	TRBV9	TRBD1	TRBJ1-2	CASSPRDRAVYGYTF	TGTGCCAGCAGCCCCCGGGACAGGGCGGTCTATGGCTACACCTTC
-	16	TRBV18	-	TRBJ1-2	CASEPAFLQGNYGYTF	TGTGCCAGCGAACCGGCTTTCCTACAGGGAAACTATGGCTACACCTTC
-	15	TRBV29-1	-	TRBJ1-1	CSVEDGPGGETEAFF	TGCAGCGTTGAAGATGGGCCGGGAGGTGAGACTGAAGCTTTCTTT
few	16	TRBV15	-	TRBJ2-7	CATSSAPARSPFEQYF	TGTGCCACCAGCAGCGCCCCCGCCAGGAGCCCATTCGAGCAGTACTTC
-	13	TRBV29-1	-	TRBJ2-3	CSVEGETQDTQYF	TGCAGCGTTGAAGGAGAGACCCAGGATACGCAGTATTTT
-	14	TRBV18	-	TRBJ1-4	CASSPSAASEKLFF	TGTGCCAGCTCACCATCGGCCGCTTCTGAAAAACTGTTTTTT
-	14	TRBV30	-	TRBJ2-5	CAWGKREFGETQYF	TGTGCCTGGGGTAAACGGGAGTTTGGAGAGACCCAGTACTTC
-	13	TRBV5-1	-	TRBJ2-5	CASSLAVQETQYF	TGCGCCAGCAGCTTGGCGGTTCAAGAGACCCAGTACTTC
-	14	TRBV29-1	-	TRBJ2-2	CSMRGRSGTGELFF	TGCAGCATGAGGGGTAGAAGCGGTACCGGGGAGCTGTTTTTT
-	14	TRBV5-1	-	TRBJ1-2	CASSFLTEVSGYTF	TGCGCCAGCAGCTTCCTGACCGAAGTGAGTGGCTACACCTTC
-	14	TRBV4-2	-	TRBJ2-7	CASSQGAFSYEQYF	TGTGCCAGCAGCCAAGGCGCGTTTTCCTACGAGCAGTACTTC
-	13	TRBV30	-	TRBJ1-4	CAWGSGTTEKLFF	TGTGCCTGGGGTTCCGGGACAACGGAAAAACTGTTTTTT
-	15	TRBV9	-	TRBJ1-4	CASSVGPHLGEKLFF	TGTGCCAGCAGCGTAGGACCTCACCTAGGGGAAAAACTGTTTTTT
-	16	TRBV7-3	TRBD1	TRBJ2-3	CASSLSGTGAGDTQYF	TGTGCCAGCAGCTTAAGTGGGACAGGGGCGGGAGATACGCAGTATTTT
-	19	TRBV5-1	-	TRBJ2-6	CASSALILSGESGANVLTF	TGCGCCAGCAGCGCGCTTATCTTAAGTGGGGAATCTGGGGCCAACGTCCTGACTTTC